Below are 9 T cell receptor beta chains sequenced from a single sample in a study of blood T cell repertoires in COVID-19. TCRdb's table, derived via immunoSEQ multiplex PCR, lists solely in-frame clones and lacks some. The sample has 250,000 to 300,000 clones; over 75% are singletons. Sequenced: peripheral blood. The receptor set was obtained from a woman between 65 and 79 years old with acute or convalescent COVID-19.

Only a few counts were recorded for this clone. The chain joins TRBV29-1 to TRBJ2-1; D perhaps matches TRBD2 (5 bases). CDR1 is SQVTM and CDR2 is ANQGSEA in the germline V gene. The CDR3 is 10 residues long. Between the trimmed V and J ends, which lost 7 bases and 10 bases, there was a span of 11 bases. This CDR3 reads CSGQRREQFF. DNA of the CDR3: TGCAGCGGTCAACGGAGGGAGCAGTTCTTC.

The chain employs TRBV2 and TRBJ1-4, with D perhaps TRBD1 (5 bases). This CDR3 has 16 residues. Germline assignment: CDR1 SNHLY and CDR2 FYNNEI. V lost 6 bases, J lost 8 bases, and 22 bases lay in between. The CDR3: CASSFLGGRNGEKLFF. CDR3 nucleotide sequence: TGTGCCAGCAGCTTTTTGGGGGGGAGAAACGGCGAAAAACTGTTTTTT.

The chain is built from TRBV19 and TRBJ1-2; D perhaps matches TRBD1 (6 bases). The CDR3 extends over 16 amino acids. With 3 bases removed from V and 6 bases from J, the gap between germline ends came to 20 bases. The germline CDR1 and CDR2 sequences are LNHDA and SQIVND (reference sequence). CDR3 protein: CASSMAQGLPANGYTF. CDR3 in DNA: TGTGCCAGTAGTATGGCCCAGGGGCTACCCGCGAATGGCTACACCTTC.

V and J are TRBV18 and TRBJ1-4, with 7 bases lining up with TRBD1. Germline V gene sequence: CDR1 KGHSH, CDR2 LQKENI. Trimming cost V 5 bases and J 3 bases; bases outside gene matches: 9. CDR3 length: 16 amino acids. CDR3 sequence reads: CASSATGSGANEKLFF. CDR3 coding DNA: TGTGCCAGCTCAGCGACAGGGTCAGGGGCTAATGAAAAACTGTTTTTT.

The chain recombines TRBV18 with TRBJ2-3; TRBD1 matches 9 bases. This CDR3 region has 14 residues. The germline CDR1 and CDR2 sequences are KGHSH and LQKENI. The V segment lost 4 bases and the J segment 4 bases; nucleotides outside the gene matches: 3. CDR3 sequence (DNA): TGTGCCAGCTCACTGGGACAGGGACCAGATACGCAGTATTTT. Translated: CASSLGQGPDTQYF.

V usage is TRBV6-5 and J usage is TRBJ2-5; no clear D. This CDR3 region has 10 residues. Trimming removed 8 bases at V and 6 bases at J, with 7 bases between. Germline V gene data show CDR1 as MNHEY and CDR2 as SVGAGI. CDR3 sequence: CASGQKTQYF. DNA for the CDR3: TGTGCCAGCGGCCAGAAGACCCAGTACTTC.

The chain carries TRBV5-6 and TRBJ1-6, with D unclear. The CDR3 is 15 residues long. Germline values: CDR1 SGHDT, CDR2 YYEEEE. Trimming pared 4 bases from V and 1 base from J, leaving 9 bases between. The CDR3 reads CASSTRRSYNSPLHF. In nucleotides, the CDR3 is TGTGCCAGCAGCACCCGGAGGTCCTATAATTCACCCCTCCACTTT.

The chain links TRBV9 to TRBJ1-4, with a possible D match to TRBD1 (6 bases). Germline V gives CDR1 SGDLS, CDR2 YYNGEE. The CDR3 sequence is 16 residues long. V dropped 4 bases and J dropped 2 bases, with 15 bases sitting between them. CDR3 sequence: CASSPGTGLTNEKLFF. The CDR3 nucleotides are TGTGCCAGCAGCCCAGGAACAGGGCTTACTAATGAAAAACTGTTTTTT.

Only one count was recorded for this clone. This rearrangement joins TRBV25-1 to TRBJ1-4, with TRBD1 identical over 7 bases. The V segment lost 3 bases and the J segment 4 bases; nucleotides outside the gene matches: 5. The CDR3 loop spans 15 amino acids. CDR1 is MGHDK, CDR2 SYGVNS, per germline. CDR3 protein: CASSEEQGNNEKLFF. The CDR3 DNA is TGTGCCAGCAGTGAGGAACAGGGGAATAATGAAAAACTGTTTTTT.